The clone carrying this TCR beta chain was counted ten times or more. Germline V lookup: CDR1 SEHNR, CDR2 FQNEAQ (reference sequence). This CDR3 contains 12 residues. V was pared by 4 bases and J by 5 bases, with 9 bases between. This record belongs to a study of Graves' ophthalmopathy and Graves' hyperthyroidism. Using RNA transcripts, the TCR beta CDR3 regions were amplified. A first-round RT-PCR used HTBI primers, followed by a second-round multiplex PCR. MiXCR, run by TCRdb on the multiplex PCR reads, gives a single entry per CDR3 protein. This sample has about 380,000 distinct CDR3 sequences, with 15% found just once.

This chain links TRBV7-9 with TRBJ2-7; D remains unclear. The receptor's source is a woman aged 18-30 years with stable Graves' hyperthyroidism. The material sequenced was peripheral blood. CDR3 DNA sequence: TGTGCCAGCAGCTCTGGGATCAACGAGCAGTACTTC. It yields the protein CASSSGINEQYF.